A single sample gave rise to the 4 T cell receptor beta chains below, sequenced in a study of cytomegalovirus exposure and HLA in healthy donors. Both 60 Vbeta primers and 13 Jbeta primers went into the PCR. TCRdb's table, derived via immunoSEQ multiplex PCR, lists solely in-frame clones and lacks some. This sample has 70,000 to 95,000 clones, with more than 60% found just once. The sequenced sample was PBMCs. These receptors were collected from a man in his forties or fifties in good health and CMV-seronegative.

The chain joins TRBV30 to TRBJ1-1; no clear D. The CDR3 runs to 14 residues. The germline V gene has CDR1 GTSNPN and CDR2 SVGIG (reference sequence). V shed 6 bases and J shed 6 bases, with 20 bases lying between them. The CDR3 protein is CACLEPWPYPEAFF. The CDR3 DNA follows: TGTGCCTGCCTAGAACCTTGGCCCTACCCTGAAGCTTTCTTT.

This clone occurred a few times. The chain joins TRBV5-5 to TRBJ2-5, with D unresolved. Germline V gene data show CDR1 as SGHKS and CDR2 as YYEKEE (reference sequence). CDR3 length: 15 residues. V lost 0 bases and J 4 bases, leaving 13 bases between the germline ends. CDR3 loop: CASSLAPGSGETQYF. As DNA, the CDR3 is TGTGCCAGCAGCTTGGCCCCAGGATCCGGAGAGACCCAGTACTTC. Drawing the rest from reference TRBV5-5 and TRBJ2-5, the complete variable domain is DAGVTQSPTHLIKTRGQQVTLRCSPISGHKSVSWYQQVLGQGPQFIFQYYEKEERGRGNFPDRFSARQFPNYSSELNVNALLLGDSALYLCASSLAPGSGETQYFGPGTRLLVL.

The V and J genes are TRBV30 and TRBJ1-5; possible D gene TRBD1, 6 bases. CDR1 and CDR2 from the germline V gene are GTSNPN and SVGIG (reference sequence). With 0 bases removed from V and 2 bases from J, the gap between germline ends came to 20 bases. This CDR3 has 18 residues. Here the CDR3 DNA reads TGTGCCTGGAGTGTAATGGCAGGGGCCGACGTGGGCAATCAGCCCCAGCATTTT. Encoded protein: CAWSVMAGADVGNQPQHF. The entire variable domain, with the rest obtained from reference TRBV30 and TRBJ1-5, is as follows: SQTIHQWPATLVQPVGSPLSLECTVEGTSNPNLYWYRQAAGRGLQLLFYSVGIGQISSEVPQNLSASRPQDRQFILSSKKLLLSDSGFYLCAWSVMAGADVGNQPQHFGDGTRLSIL.

The chain is built from TRBV19 and TRBJ2-7; tentative D call: TRBD1 (5 bases). Looked up from germline, CDR1 is LNHDA and CDR2 is SQIVND (reference sequence). The V end was cut by 6 bases, the J end by 2 bases, with 20 bases between. This CDR3 comprises 16 residues. CDR3 amino acids: CASSKTSTGFPYEQYF. DNA for the CDR3: TGTGCCAGTAGCAAGACTTCCACAGGTTTCCCCTACGAGCAGTACTTC.